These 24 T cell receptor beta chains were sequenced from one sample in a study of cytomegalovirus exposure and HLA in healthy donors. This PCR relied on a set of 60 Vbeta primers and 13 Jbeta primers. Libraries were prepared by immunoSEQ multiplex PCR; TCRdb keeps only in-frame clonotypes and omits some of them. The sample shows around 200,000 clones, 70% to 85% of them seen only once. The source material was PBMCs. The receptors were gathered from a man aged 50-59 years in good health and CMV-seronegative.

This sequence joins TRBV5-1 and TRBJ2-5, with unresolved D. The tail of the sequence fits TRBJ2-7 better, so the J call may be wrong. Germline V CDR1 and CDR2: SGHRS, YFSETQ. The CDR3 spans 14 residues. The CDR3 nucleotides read TGCGCCAGCAGCCCTGATGAGACCCACTACGAGCAGTACTTC. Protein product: CASSPDETHYEQYF.

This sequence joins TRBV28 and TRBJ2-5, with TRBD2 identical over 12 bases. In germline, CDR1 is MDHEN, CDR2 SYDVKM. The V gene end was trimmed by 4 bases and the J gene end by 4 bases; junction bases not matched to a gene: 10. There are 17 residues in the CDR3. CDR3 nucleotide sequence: TGTGCCAGCAGTTCTACGCTAGCGGGAGGGGTTAGAGAGACCCAGTACTTC. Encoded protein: CASSSTLAGGVRETQYF.

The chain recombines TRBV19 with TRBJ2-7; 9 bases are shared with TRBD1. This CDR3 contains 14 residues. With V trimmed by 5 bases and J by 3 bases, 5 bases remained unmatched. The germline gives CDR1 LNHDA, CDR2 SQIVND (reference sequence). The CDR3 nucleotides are TGTGCCAGTAGTCGCCCGGACAGGGGCTACGAGCAGTACTTC. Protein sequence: CASSRPDRGYEQYF.

The DNA for the CDR3 is TGTGCCTGGAGTCCCCCGGGAAAGGGCCCCCAAGAGACCCAGTACTTC. It translates to CAWSPPGKGPQETQYF. The chain uses TRBV30 and TRBJ2-5, with D perhaps matching TRBD2 (5 bases). The CDR3 runs to 16 residues. CDR1 GTSNPN and CDR2 SVGIG come from the germline V gene (reference sequence). The V and J ends lost 2 bases and 1 base respectively, with 17 bases between them.

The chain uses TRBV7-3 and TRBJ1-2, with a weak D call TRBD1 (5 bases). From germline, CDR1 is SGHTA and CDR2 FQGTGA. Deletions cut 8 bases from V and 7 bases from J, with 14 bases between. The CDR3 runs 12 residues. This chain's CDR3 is CASGTGGVGYTF. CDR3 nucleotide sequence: TGTGCCAGCGGGACGGGGGGAGTTGGCTACACCTTC.

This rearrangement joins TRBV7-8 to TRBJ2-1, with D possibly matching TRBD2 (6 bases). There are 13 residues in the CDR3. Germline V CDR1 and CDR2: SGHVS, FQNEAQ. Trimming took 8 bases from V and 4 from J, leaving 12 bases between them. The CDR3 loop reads CASLPGGYNEQFF. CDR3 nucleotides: TGTGCCAGCCTTCCAGGAGGGTACAATGAGCAGTTCTTC.

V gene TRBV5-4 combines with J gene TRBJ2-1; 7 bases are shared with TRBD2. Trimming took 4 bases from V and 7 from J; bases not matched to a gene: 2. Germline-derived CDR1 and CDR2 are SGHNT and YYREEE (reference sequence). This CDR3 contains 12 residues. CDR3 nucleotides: TGTGCCAGCAGCCGGGAGGAGAATGAGCAGTTCTTC. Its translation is CASSREENEQFF.

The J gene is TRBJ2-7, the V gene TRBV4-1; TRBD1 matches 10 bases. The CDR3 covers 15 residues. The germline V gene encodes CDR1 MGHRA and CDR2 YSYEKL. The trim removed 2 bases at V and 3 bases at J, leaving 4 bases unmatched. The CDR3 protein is CASSQPGQGFYEQYF. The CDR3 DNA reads TGCGCCAGCAGCCAACCGGGACAGGGGTTCTACGAGCAGTACTTC.

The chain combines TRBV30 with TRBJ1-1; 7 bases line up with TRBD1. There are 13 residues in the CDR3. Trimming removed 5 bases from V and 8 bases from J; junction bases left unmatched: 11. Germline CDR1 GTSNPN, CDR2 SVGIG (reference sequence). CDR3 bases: TGTGCCTGGGGCTGGGCAGGGGGGACAGAAGCTTTCTTT. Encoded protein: CAWGWAGGTEAFF. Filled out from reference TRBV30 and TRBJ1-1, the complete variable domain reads SQTIHQWPATLVQPVGSPLSLECTVEGTSNPNLYWYRQAAGRGLQLLFYSVGIGQISSEVPQNLSASRPQDRQFILSSKKLLLSDSGFYLCAWGWAGGTEAFFGQGTRLTVV.

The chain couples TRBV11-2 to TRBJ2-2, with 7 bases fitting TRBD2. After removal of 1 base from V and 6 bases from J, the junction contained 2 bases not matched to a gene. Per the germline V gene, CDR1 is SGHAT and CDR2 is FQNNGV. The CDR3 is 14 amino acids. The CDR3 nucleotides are TGTGCCAGCAGCTTAGTAACTAGCGCCGGGGAGCTGTTTTTT. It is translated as CASSLVTSAGELFF.

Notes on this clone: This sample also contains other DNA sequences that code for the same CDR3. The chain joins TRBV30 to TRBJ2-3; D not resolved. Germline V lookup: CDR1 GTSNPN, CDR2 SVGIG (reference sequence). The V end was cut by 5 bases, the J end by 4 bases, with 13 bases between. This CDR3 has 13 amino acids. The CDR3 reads CAWASSHADTQYF. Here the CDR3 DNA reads TGTGCCTGGGCGAGCTCCCACGCAGATACGCAGTATTTT.

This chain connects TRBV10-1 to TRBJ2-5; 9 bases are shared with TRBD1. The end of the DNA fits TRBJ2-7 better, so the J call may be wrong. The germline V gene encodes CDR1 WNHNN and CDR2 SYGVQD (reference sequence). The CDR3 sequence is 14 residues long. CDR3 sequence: CASSDSDRGREQYF. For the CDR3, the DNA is TGCGCCAGCAGTGACTCGGACAGGGGCCGCGAGCAGTACTTC.

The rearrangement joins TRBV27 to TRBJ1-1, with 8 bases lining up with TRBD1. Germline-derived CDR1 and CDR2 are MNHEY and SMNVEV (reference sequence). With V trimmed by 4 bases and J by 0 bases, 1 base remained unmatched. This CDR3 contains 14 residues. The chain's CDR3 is CASSSQGVNTEAFF. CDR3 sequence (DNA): TGTGCCAGCAGTTCACAGGGGGTGAACACTGAAGCTTTCTTT.

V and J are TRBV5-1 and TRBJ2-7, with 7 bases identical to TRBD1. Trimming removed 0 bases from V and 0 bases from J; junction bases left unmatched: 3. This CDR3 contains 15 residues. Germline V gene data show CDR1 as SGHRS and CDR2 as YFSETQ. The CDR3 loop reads CASSLVGGPSYEQYF. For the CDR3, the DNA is TGCGCCAGCAGCTTGGTAGGGGGCCCCTCCTACGAGCAGTACTTC.

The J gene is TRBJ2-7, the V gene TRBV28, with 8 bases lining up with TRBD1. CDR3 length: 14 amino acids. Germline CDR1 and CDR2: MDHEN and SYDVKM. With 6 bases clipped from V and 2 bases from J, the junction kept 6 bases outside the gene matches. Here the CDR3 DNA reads TGTGCCAGCAGGAGGACAGGGAGTGCCTACGAGCAGTACTTC. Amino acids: CASRRTGSAYEQYF.

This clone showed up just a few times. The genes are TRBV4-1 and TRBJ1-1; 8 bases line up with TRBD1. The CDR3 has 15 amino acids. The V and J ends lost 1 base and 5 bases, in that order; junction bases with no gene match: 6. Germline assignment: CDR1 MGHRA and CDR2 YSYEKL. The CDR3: CASSQGPQGATEAFF. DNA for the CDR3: TGCGCCAGCAGCCAAGGTCCGCAGGGGGCTACTGAAGCTTTCTTT.

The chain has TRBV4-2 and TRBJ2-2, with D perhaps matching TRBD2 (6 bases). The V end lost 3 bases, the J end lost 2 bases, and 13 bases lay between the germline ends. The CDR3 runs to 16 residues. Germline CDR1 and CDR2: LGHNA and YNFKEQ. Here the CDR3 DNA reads TGTGCCAGCAGCCAGCTACCGGGACTTAACACCGGGGAGCTGTTTTTT. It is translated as CASSQLPGLNTGELFF.

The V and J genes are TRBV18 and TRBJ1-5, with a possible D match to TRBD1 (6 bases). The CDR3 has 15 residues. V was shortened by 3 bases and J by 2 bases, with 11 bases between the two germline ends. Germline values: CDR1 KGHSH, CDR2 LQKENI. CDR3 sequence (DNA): TGTGCCAGCTCACCCAGCAGGGGTGGCAATCAGCCCCAGCATTTT. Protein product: CASSPSRGGNQPQHF.

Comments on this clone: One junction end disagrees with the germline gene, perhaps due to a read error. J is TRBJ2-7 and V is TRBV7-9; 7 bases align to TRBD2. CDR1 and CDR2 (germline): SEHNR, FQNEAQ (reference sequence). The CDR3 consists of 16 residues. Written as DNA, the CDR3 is TGTTCCAGCAGCTGGGATGTCTCAGCGGGAATGTACGAGCAGTACTTC. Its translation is CSSSWDVSAGMYEQYF. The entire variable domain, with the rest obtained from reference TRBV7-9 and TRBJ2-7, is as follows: DTGVSQNPRHKITKRGQNVTFRCDPISEHNRLYWYRQTLGQGPEFLTYFQNEAQLEKSRLLSDRFSAERPKGSFSTLEIQRTEQGDSAMYLCSSSWDVSAGMYEQYFGPGTRLTVT.

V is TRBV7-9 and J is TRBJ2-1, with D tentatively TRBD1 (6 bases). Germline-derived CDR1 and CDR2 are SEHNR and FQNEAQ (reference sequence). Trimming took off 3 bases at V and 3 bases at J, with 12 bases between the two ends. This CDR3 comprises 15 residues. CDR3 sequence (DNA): TGTGCCAGCAGCTTGCTAGGGGGTAACTACAATGAGCAGTTCTTC. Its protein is CASSLLGGNYNEQFF.

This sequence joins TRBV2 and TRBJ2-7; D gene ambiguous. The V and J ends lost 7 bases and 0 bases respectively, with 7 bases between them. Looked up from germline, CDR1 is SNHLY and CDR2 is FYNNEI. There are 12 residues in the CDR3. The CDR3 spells CASTLSSYEQYF. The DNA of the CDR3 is TGTGCCAGCACCCTAAGCTCCTACGAGCAGTACTTC.

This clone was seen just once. This CDR3 reads CASSQALARTDTQYF. The CDR3, as DNA: TGCGCCAGCAGCCAAGCCCTAGCGAGGACAGATACGCAGTATTTT. This chain joins TRBV4-1 and TRBJ2-3; a possible D gene is TRBD2 (6 bases). The CDR3 covers 15 residues. Germline CDR1 reads MGHRA; CDR2 reads YSYEKL. V lost 1 base and J lost 3, with 11 bases in between.

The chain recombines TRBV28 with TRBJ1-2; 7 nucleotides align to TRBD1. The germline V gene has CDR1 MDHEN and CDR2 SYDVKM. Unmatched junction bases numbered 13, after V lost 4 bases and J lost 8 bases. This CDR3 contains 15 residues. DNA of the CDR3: TGTGCCAGCAGTTCCTGGACAGGCGCCCGCGGGGGCTACACCTTC. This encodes CASSSWTGARGGYTF.

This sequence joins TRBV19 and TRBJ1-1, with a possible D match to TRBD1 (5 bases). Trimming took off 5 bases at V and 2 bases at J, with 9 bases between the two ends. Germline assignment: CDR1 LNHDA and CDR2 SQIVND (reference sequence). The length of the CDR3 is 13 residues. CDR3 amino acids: CASSWGSNTEAFF. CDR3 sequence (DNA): TGTGCCAGTAGTTGGGGCAGCAACACTGAAGCTTTCTTT.